This TCR beta chain was recovered during a study of low-dose radiotherapy and immunotherapy resistance in tumors. Background on the study: On an every-two-weeks schedule, patients received intravenous nivolumab 240 mg, along with ipilimumab 1 mg/kg every six weeks. Patients received cyclophosphamide 200 mg/m2 intravenously every two weeks, the day before radiation-immunotherapy.

The CDR3 is 13 amino acids. Trimming cost V 7 bases and J 9 bases, with 18 bases left between them. Germline CDR1 reads SQVTM; CDR2 reads ANQGSEA. Time point specified: before trial treatment. Donors, who were enrolled in a single-arm phase I dose-escalation trial, received nivolumab, ipilimumab, aspirin, low-dose cyclophosphamide and low-dose radiotherapy. Eligible patients bore advanced solid tumors devoid of tumor-infiltrating lymphocytes. This clonotype was seen ten or more times. Both TCRalpha and TCRbeta chains were reverse transcribed with V-gene-specific primers. Both a constant-region primer and a V-primer adapter served to amplify TCRs across 15 to 20 PCR cycles. TCRdb used MiXCR to reprocess the reads, holding one entry per CDR3 protein. The table shows tens of thousands of distinct CDR3 sequences, with about 30% occurring only once.

The gene calls are TRBV29-1 and TRBJ2-2; D is perhaps TRBD2 (6 bases). Material: PBMCs, obtained before treatment. This TCR was sampled from a male donor with rectosigmoid adenocarcinoma. The CDR3 region is CSGGALGGRELFF. The CDR3 coding sequence is TGCAGCGGAGGGGCCTTGGGGGGTAGGGAGCTGTTTTTT.